This note documents a single T cell receptor beta chain sequence. Its antigen is not identified. Per-sample yields of isolated PBMCs were at least 6 million. This specimen comes from a study of blood T cells in healthy people across ages. The study's findings and limits: The recorded TCR beta diversity per million T cells decreased in a roughly linear manner with age. Diversity estimated from one million T cells was considered an underestimate.

The CDR3 has 15 residues. V shed 5 bases and J shed 7 bases, with 20 bases lying between them. Germline V gene data show CDR1 as SEHNR and CDR2 as FQNEAQ (reference sequence). The use of a sample-barcoded 5' primer and a J-beta primer mix characterized a second PCR of about 7 to 12 cycles. TCRdb itself ran the 5' RACE reads through MiXCR, one entry per CDR3 protein. The data hold roughly 1,700,000 distinct CDR3 sequences, with 28% observed a single time. Specimen: blood. This receptor was obtained from a woman between 25 and 40 years old in good health. The V and J genes are TRBV7-9 and TRBJ2-5, with D maybe TRBD2 (5 bases). The CDR3 sequence is CASSANSGPGGTQYF. CDR3 nucleotide sequence: TGTGCCAGCAGCGCAAATTCCGGACCCGGAGGGACCCAGTACTTC.